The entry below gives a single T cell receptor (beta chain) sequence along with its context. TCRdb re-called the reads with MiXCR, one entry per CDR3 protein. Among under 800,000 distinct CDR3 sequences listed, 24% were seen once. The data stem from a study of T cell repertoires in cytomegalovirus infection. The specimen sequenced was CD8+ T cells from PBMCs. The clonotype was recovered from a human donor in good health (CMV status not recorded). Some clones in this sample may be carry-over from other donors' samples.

Here the CDR3 reads CASSEASGGAADTQYF. The CDR3 bases are TGCGCCAGCAGTGAGGCTAGCGGGGGGGCCGCAGATACGCAGTATTTT. This chain links TRBV10-1 with TRBJ2-3; TRBD2 matches at 12 bases. Germline-derived CDR1 and CDR2 are WNHNN and SYGVQD (reference sequence). The CDR3 has 16 residues. V shed 2 bases, J shed 4 bases, and the junction held 4 bases outside the gene matches.